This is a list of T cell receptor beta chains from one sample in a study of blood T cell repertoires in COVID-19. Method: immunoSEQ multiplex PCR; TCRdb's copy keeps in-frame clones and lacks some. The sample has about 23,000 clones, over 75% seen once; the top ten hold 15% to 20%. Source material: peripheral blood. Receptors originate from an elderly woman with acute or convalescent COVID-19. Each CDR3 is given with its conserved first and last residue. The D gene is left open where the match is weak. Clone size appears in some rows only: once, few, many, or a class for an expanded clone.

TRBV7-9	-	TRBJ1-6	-	TGTGCCAGCAGCGACGAAGGACAACTTTATAATTCACCCCTCCACTTT	CASSDEGQLYNSPLHF
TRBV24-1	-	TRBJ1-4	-	TGTGCCCCGCAACCGTTTGAGGCTAGTGGTGAAAAACTGTTTTTT	CAPQPFEASGEKLFF
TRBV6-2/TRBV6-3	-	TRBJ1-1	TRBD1	TGTGCCAGCAGTTCAGGGGACAGAAGCGAGGAAGCTTTCTTT	CASSSGDRSEEAFF
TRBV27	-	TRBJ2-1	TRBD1	TGTGCCAGCAGTTTGCGGGACAGGGCGTTCTATGAGCAGTTCTTC	CASSLRDRAFYEQFF
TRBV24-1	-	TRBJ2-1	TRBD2	TGTGCCACCTCGTCACAGGGGACTAGCGCAGGGGGGGGATACAATGAGCAGTTCTTC	CATSSQGTSAGGGYNEQFF
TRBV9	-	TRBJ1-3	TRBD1	TGTGCCAGCAGCCCCGAGGACAGGGGAAGAACTCGTGGAAACACCATATATTTT	CASSPEDRGRTRGNTIYF
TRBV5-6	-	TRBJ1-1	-	TGTGCCAGCAGCTTGCTATCGACAGTCATGAACACTGAAGCTTTCTTT	CASSLLSTVMNTEAFF
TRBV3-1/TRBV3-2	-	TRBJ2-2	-	TGTGCCAGCAGAGACAGGACGAACACCGGGGAGCTGTTTTTT	CASRDRTNTGELFF
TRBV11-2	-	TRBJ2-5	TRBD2	TGTGCCAGCAGCGTTGGGAATAGCGGGAGTTTAAGAGAGACCCAGTACTTC	CASSVGNSGSLRETQYF
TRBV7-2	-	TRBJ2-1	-	TGTGCCAGCAGGAGGGGAGGGACAACCTACAATGAGCAGTTCTTC	CASRRGGTTYNEQFF
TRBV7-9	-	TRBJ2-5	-	TGTGCCAGCAGCTTAGCTCAGGTCAGAGAGACCCAGTACTTC	CASSLAQVRETQYF
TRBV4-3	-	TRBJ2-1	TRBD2	TGCGCCAGCAGCCAAAAGGGAGGGAATGAGCAGTTCTTC	CASSQKGGNEQFF
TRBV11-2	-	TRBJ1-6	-	TGTGCCAGCAGTTTCGTCCCTTCAGGGTGGGGTTCACCCCTCCACTTT	CASSFVPSGWGSPLHF
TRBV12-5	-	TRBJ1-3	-	TGTGCTGGAGGGTCGGGCTCTGGAAACACCATATATTTT	CAGGSGSGNTIYF
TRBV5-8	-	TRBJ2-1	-	TGTGCCAGCAGCCGACTCGTTAGCGTACAGTCCTACAATGAGCAGTTCTTC	CASSRLVSVQSYNEQFF
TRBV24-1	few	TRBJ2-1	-	TGTGCCACCAGTGATTTTGACAGGGGAGGGAACAATGAGCAGTTCTTC	CATSDFDRGGNNEQFF
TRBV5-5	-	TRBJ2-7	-	TGTGCCAGCAGCTTGGGTGTCGGCTCCTACGAGCAGTACTTC	CASSLGVGSYEQYF
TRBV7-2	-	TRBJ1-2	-	TGTGCCAGCAGTTCTACCCGGGGGTTCAGCTATGGCTACACCTTC	CASSSTRGFSYGYTF
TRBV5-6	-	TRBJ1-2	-	TGTGCCAGCAGTTTCCCCCGCGCTCGTTACTATGGCTACACCTTC	CASSFPRARYYGYTF
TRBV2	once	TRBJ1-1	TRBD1	TGTGCCAGCAGACCGCGTACAGGGGCGAACACTGAAGCTTTCTTT	CASRPRTGANTEAFF
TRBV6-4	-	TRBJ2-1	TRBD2	TGTGCCAGCAGTGACCCGACTAGCGGGAGTCGGAATGAGCAGTTCTTC	CASSDPTSGSRNEQFF
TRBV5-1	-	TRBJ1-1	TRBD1	TGCGCCAGCAGCTCGGGACAGGGGAGCACTGAAGCTTTCTTT	CASSSGQGSTEAFF
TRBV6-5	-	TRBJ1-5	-	TGTGCCAGCAGTTACCTCAACACCAATCAGCCCCAGCATTTT	CASSYLNTNQPQHF
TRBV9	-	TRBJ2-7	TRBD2	TGTGCCAGCAGCGCGGGACTAGCGGGAGGTGGGTACGAGCAGTACTTC	CASSAGLAGGGYEQYF